The present TCR beta chain was sequenced within a study of STAT3 mutations in large granular lymphocyte leukemia. This clone was observed a handful of times. Its matching antigen is unknown. Study results and limitations: Every T-cell large granular lymphocyte leukemia patient had at least one immunodominant TCR beta clonotype. In about 35% of the 18 patients, new TCR clonotypes emerged after therapy.

Assay: immunoSEQ multiplex PCR; the TCRdb copy retains only in-frame clones and omits some. The sample holds over 3,500 clones, roughly 66% seen once. CDR1 and CDR2 from the germline V gene are SNHLY and FYNNEI. The length of the CDR3 is 14 residues. V was clipped by 5 bases and J by 5 bases, with 12 bases between them. The receptor's source is a human donor with T large granular lymphocyte leukemia. Some clones in this sample may be carry-over from other donors' samples. J is TRBJ1-4 and V is TRBV2; D is perhaps TRBD1 (6 bases). Sequencing used PBMCs. The CDR3 sequence is CASSRGTQNEKLFF. CDR3 coding DNA: TGTGCCAGCAGTAGGGGGACCCAAAATGAAAAACTGTTTTTT. The full variable domain, in which reference TRBV2 and TRBJ1-4 provide the parts outside the CDR3, is EPEVTQTPSHQVTQMGQEVILRCVPISNHLYFYWYRQILGQKVEFLVSFYNNEISEKSEIFDDQFSVERPDGSNFTLKIRSTKLEDSAMYFCASSRGTQNEKLFFGSGTQLSVL.